A selection of T cell receptor beta chains follows, all from one sample in a study of identical twins. Each CDR3 protein gets one entry after TCRdb re-called the 5' RACE reads with MiXCR. The sample holds fewer than 550,000 distinct CDR3 sequences, 12% to 15% seen once. These sequences were also reported in another study, on yellow fever vaccine responses in identical twins.

Sequencing was done on a sample of CD4+ T cells sorted from blood. These receptors came from a woman between 18 and 29 years old in good health. The CDR3 runs from the conserved cysteine through the conserved F or W. The D gene is left open where the match is weak. Rows give clone size only sometimes, using once, few, many, or a class for an expanded clone.

. | few | TRBJ1-1 | TRBV4-1 | CASSQPTTGNTEAFF | TGCGCCAGCAGCCAACCTACGACAGGAAACACTGAAGCTTTCTTT
. | few | TRBJ1-5 | TRBV24-1 | CATSDSGFNQPQHF | TGTGCCACCAGTGATTCAGGGTTCAATCAGCCCCAGCATTTT
TRBD1 | few | TRBJ2-7 | TRBV5-1 | CASSFWDREGEQYF | TGCGCCAGCAGCTTCTGGGACAGGGAAGGCGAGCAGTACTTC
TRBD1 | . | TRBJ1-1 | TRBV6-1 | CASKRTGNTEAFF | TGTGCCAGCAAAAGGACAGGAAACACTGAAGCTTTCTTT
TRBD1 | . | TRBJ1-1 | TRBV6-5 | CASSYWGQGNTEAFF | TGTGCCAGCAGTTACTGGGGACAGGGGAACACTGAAGCTTTCTTT
TRBD2 | few | TRBJ2-1 | TRBV11-3 | CASSHRSGRVYNEQFF | TGTGCCAGCAGCCACCGTAGCGGGAGGGTCTACAATGAGCAGTTCTTC
TRBD2 | . | TRBJ2-3 | TRBV11-2 | CASSLYLTSGSTDTQYF | TGTGCCAGCAGCTTATATTTGACTAGCGGGAGCACAGATACGCAGTATTTT
. | . | TRBJ2-7 | TRBV28 | CAVLSSYEQYF | TGTGCCGTCCTTTCCTCCTACGAGCAGTACTTC
. | . | TRBJ2-1 | TRBV7-9 | CASSLGAGTYEQFF | TGTGCCAGCAGCTTAGGCGCCGGGACTTACGAGCAGTTCTTC
. | few | TRBJ1-2 | TRBV7-8 | CASSLGQGGQHGYTF | TGTGCCAGCAGCTTAGGGCAGGGAGGCCAGCATGGCTACACCTTC
TRBD1 | . | TRBJ1-3 | TRBV9 | CACSEVDERGRRNTIYF | TGTGCCTGCAGCGAAGTTGATGAGAGGGGGCGAAGGAACACCATATATTTT
. | . | TRBJ1-1 | TRBV5-1 | CASSLGETNTEAFF | TGCGCCAGCAGCTTGGGCGAAACTAACACTGAAGCTTTCTTT
TRBD1 | . | TRBJ2-7 | TRBV6-5 | CASSYSDRSYEQYF | TGTGCCAGCAGTTATTCGGACAGGAGCTACGAGCAGTACTTC
TRBD2 | . | TRBJ2-7 | TRBV4-1 | CASSHLTSGRSYEQYF | TGCGCCAGCAGCCACCTGACTAGCGGGAGATCCTACGAGCAGTACTTC
TRBD2 | few | TRBJ2-2 | TRBV12-3/TRBV12-4 | CASSLVSLGLAGSVTGELFF | TGTGCCAGCAGTTTAGTGTCCCTAGGACTAGCGGGGTCGGTCACCGGGGAGCTGTTTTTT
TRBD2 | many | TRBJ2-1 | TRBV6-1 | CASSPPTSGRNEQFF | TGTGCCAGCAGCCCCCCCACTAGCGGGAGAAATGAGCAGTTCTTC
. | few | TRBJ2-2 | TRBV20-1 | CSASRGPLTGELFF | TGCAGTGCTAGTCGGGGGCCGCTCACCGGGGAGCTGTTTTTT
. | few | TRBJ2-5 | TRBV20-1 | CCARDTLLNSAETQYF | TGCTGTGCTAGAGATACACTCTTAAACTCGGCGGAGACCCAGTACTTC
TRBD2 | many | TRBJ2-7 | TRBV11-2 | CASSLGGTSGSGYEQYF | TGTGCCAGCAGCTTAGGCGGGACTAGCGGGAGTGGGTACGAGCAGTACTTC
. | few | TRBJ1-1 | TRBV6-1 | CASSRGDAVVGAFF | TGTGCCAGCAGCCGGGGGGACGCAGTCGTTGGAGCTTTCTTT
. | few | TRBJ1-3 | TRBV6-1 | CASSDSRLSGNTIYF | TGTGCCAGCAGCGACAGTCGCCTCTCTGGAAACACCATATATTTT
TRBD2 | . | TRBJ2-4 | TRBV20-1 | CSASQTLAGAGDQYF | TGCAGTGCCAGTCAGACGCTAGCGGGAGCCGGGGATCAGTACTTC
. | many | TRBJ2-7 | TRBV20-1 | CRAGQFKDEQYF | TGCAGGGCGGGACAGTTCAAGGACGAGCAGTACTTC
. | . | TRBJ1-2 | TRBV6-1 | CASSETTFGYTF | TGTGCCAGCAGTGAAACTACCTTTGGCTACACCTTC
TRBD1 | many | TRBJ2-4 | TRBV12-3/TRBV12-4 | CASRPGQGNIQYF | TGTGCCAGCAGGCCGGGACAGGGAAACATTCAGTACTTC
. | . | TRBJ2-6 | TRBV7-6 | CASSLDRVLTSGANVLTF | TGTGCCAGCAGCTTAGACAGGGTTCTGACTTCTGGGGCCAACGTCCTGACTTTC
. | few | TRBJ2-3 | TRBV7-8 | CASSPTRLQEFSDTQYF | TGTGCCAGCAGCCCAACCCGGCTACAGGAGTTCTCAGATACGCAGTATTTT
TRBD1 | . | TRBJ2-1 | TRBV3-1 | CASSQDSLRTGVQFF | TGTGCCAGCAGCCAAGATTCCCTACGGACAGGCGTGCAGTTCTTC
. | few | TRBJ2-2 | TRBV20-1 | CSARNPSGGTGELFF | TGCAGTGCTAGAAACCCCTCAGGCGGGACCGGGGAGCTGTTTTTT
. | . | TRBJ2-7 | TRBV2 | CASSEGRGGFYEQYF | TGTGCCAGCAGTGAAGGGCGAGGGGGGTTCTACGAGCAGTACTTC
. | . | TRBJ1-1 | TRBV28 | CASSLTSILMNTEAFF | TGTGCCAGCAGTTTAACGTCGATTTTAATGAACACTGAAGCTTTCTTT
. | many | TRBJ2-5 | TRBV12-3/TRBV12-4 | CASSPGPPVEETQYF | TGTGCCAGCAGTCCGGGACCGCCGGTGGAAGAGACCCAGTACTTC
TRBD1 | . | TRBJ2-3 | TRBV12-3/TRBV12-4 | CASSTRNRGTDTQYF | TGTGCCAGCAGTACCCGGAACAGGGGAACAGATACGCAGTATTTT
TRBD1 | . | TRBJ2-5 | TRBV11-1 | CASSLNSRTGGLETQYF | TGTGCCAGCAGCTTAAATTCTCGGACAGGGGGCCTAGAGACCCAGTACTTC
. | . | TRBJ1-1 | TRBV20-1 | CSARVGHGVTEAFF | TGCAGTGCTAGAGTAGGTCATGGGGTCACTGAAGCTTTCTTT
TRBD1 | . | TRBJ2-2 | TRBV2 | CASRETGSGELFF | TGTGCCAGCAGGGAGACAGGGTCCGGGGAGCTGTTTTTT
TRBD2 | . | TRBJ2-5 | TRBV12-3/TRBV12-4 | CASLDSGGLGETQYF | TGTGCCAGCTTAGACAGCGGGGGCCTCGGGGAGACCCAGTACTTC
. | . | TRBJ2-1 | TRBV5-1 | CASSTSSRGSLRKEQFF | TGCGCCAGCAGCACATCCTCCCGGGGGTCCCTAAGGAAGGAGCAGTTCTTC
. | few | TRBJ1-2 | TRBV12-3/TRBV12-4 | CASSLGGPTYGYTF | TGTGCCAGCAGTTTGGGGGGACCTACCTATGGCTACACCTTC
TRBD1 | . | TRBJ2-6 | TRBV12-3/TRBV12-4 | CASSHSRDRGTGANVLTF | TGTGCCAGCAGTCACTCCCGGGACAGGGGCACTGGGGCCAACGTCCTGACTTTC
. | . | TRBJ2-7 | TRBV5-4 | CASSPPGSRYEQYF | TGTGCCAGCAGCCCCCCAGGGTCTCGATACGAGCAGTACTTC
TRBD1 | few | TRBJ1-1 | TRBV18 | CASSPQIGTGIYTEAFF | TGTGCCAGCTCACCACAGATCGGGACAGGGATATACACTGAAGCTTTCTTT
. | few | TRBJ2-1 | TRBV29-1 | CSVGASEYNEQFF | TGCAGCGTTGGGGCTAGCGAATACAATGAGCAGTTCTTC
. | many | TRBJ2-2 | TRBV12-3/TRBV12-4 | CASSLNRPNTGELFF | TGTGCCAGCAGTTTGAACAGGCCGAACACCGGGGAGCTGTTTTTT
TRBD2 | . | TRBJ2-3 | TRBV3-1 | CASSRRHPGGGLPDTQYF | TGTGCCAGCAGCCGGAGACACCCGGGAGGCGGACTCCCAGATACGCAGTATTTT
TRBD1 | few | TRBJ2-2 | TRBV10-3 | CAIRGQDSTGELFF | TGTGCCATCCGGGGACAGGACTCAACCGGGGAGCTGTTTTTT
TRBD1 | . | TRBJ2-7 | TRBV6-5 | CASSYWTGITYEQYF | TGTGCCAGCAGTTACTGGACAGGGATTACCTACGAGCAGTACTTC
. | few | TRBJ2-5 | TRBV7-6 | CASSLVDGETQYF | TGTGCCAGCAGCTTAGTGGACGGGGAGACCCAGTACTTC
. | few | TRBJ2-5 | TRBV7-9 | CASLLQGQSQETQYF | TGTGCCAGCTTACTGCAGGGCCAGTCCCAAGAGACCCAGTACTTC
TRBD1 | many | TRBJ1-2 | TRBV10-3 | CAISEGTGVYGYTF | TGTGCCATCAGTGAGGGTACAGGGGTTTATGGCTACACCTTC
TRBD2 | . | TRBJ2-1 | TRBV20-1 | CSARLAPYNEQFF | TGCAGTGCCCGACTAGCCCCCTACAATGAGCAGTTCTTC
. | . | TRBJ2-1 | TRBV15 | CATSRVGAGRDNEQFF | TGTGCCACCAGCAGAGTCGGGGCAGGGCGTGACAATGAGCAGTTCTTC
TRBD2 | . | TRBJ2-1 | TRBV5-1 | CASSKLAGFYNEQFF | TGCGCCAGCAGCAAACTAGCGGGGTTCTACAATGAGCAGTTCTTC
. | . | TRBJ2-2 | TRBV3-1 | CASSPGFGTHTGELFF | TGTGCCAGCAGCCCAGGTTTTGGGACACATACCGGGGAGCTGTTTTTT